The entry that follows covers one TCR beta chain sequence. Measured with immunoSEQ multiplex PCR; TCRdb has only the in-frame clones, and not every one. The data show over 100,000 clones, nearly 90% seen once. The data were obtained in a study of cytomegalovirus exposure and HLA in healthy donors. The CDR3 loop spans 15 amino acids. The V gene's germline CDR1 is SEHNR and CDR2 FQNEAQ (reference sequence). V lost 3 bases and J lost 0, with 9 bases in between. This TCR was sampled from a man aged 30 to 45 in good health and CMV-seronegative. Sample: PBMCs. V gene TRBV7-9 combines with J gene TRBJ1-3, with D hard to call. The CDR3 region has the DNA TGTGCCAGCAGCTTGGGCAAATCCTCTGGAAACACCATATATTTT. This encodes CASSLGKSSGNTIYF.